A selection of T cell receptor beta chains follows, all from one sample in a study of T cell repertoires in breast cancer. TCRdb recomputed calls from the emulsion pairing reads with MiXCR, one row per CDR3 protein. The sample has nearly 40,000 distinct CDR3 sequences; 45% to 50% are singletons. The sequencing input was CD8+ T cells. The receptor source for this set is a pool of human donors with breast cancer or a healthy control (not recorded which). Both conserved end residues are part of each CDR3. A D gene is named only where the DNA matches it firmly. Clone size is stated in some rows and not others, as once, few, many or a class when expanded.

.	many	TRBV27	TRBJ2-1	TGTGCCAGCAATTACGGTGGACCGGGGGTAAGCGAGCAGTTCTTC	CASNYGGPGVSEQFF
TRBD1	.	TRBV29-1	TRBJ1-1	TGCAGCGTGAGGGGACAGTTGAACACTGAAGCTTTCTTT	CSVRGQLNTEAFF
.	.	TRBV11-1	TRBJ1-1	TGTGCCAGCAGCTTAGATTTTCGGAACACTGAAGCTTTCTTT	CASSLDFRNTEAFF
TRBD1	few	TRBV4-1	TRBJ2-3	TGCGCCAGCAGCCGGGACAGGGGGGATACGCAGTATTTT	CASSRDRGDTQYF
TRBD2	many	TRBV7-2	TRBJ2-1	TGTGCCAGCAGCTTGTCCGGGACTAGCGTTTACAATGAGCAGTTCTTC	CASSLSGTSVYNEQFF
TRBD1	.	TRBV18	TRBJ2-7	TGTGCCAGCTCAACAGCTACCGACAGGGTGAAACCCTACGAGCAGTACTTC	CASSTATDRVKPYEQYF
TRBD1	few	TRBV3-1	TRBJ1-2	TGTGCCAGCAGCTTAACGGACAGGGGAGGCGGATATGGCTACACCTTC	CASSLTDRGGGYGYTF
.	few	TRBV2	TRBJ1-2	TGTGCCAGCCTAGGAACAGGGAGTGGAGGCTACACCTTC	CASLGTGSGGYTF
TRBD1	few	TRBV6-1	TRBJ2-1	TGTGCCAGCAGTTCCGGACAGGGAGACTTTAATGAGCAGTTCTTC	CASSSGQGDFNEQFF
.	.	TRBV5-1	TRBJ2-7	TGCGCCAGCAGCTCGGGGTACAGGGCGCAATCCTACGAGCAGTACTTC	CASSSGYRAQSYEQYF
.	.	TRBV14	TRBJ1-4	TGTGCCAGCAGCCAAGGACAAAAACTGTTTTTT	CASSQGQKLFF
.	few	TRBV25-1	TRBJ1-1	TGTGCCAGCAGTGAGTTTGCAGCGAACACTGAAGCTTTCTTT	CASSEFAANTEAFF
.	.	TRBV6-2/TRBV6-3	TRBJ2-5	TGTGCCGGCAGTCAGATGAGACCAGGGGCCCAAGAGACCCAGTACTTC	CAGSQMRPGAQETQYF
.	.	TRBV6-9	TRBJ2-1	TGTGCCAGCAATTACAGCGGAGTAGCCTACAATGAGCAGTTCTTC	CASNYSGVAYNEQFF
.	.	TRBV6-1	TRBJ2-3	TGTGCCAGCTCACGGGCGAACACAGATACGCAGTATTTT	CASSRANTDTQYF
.	.	TRBV5-1	TRBJ2-3	TGCGCCAGCACTTCGAATTCTCAGGCTTGGTCGCAGTATTTT	CASTSNSQAWSQYF
.	many	TRBV2	TRBJ1-1	TGTGCCAGCAGTGAATCGGGCAGAAGGAACACTGAAGCTTTCTTT	CASSESGRRNTEAFF